This T cell receptor beta chain was obtained from a study of cytomegalovirus exposure and HLA in healthy donors. Looking at the study overall: HLA-typed donors were the source of about 90 million unique TCRs held in an early data release. Overall study findings and caveats: Donors were assumed by presence/absence analyses to have roughly uniform sequencing depth.

Germline lookup yields CDR1 MNHEY and CDR2 SMNVEV (reference sequence). The CDR3 totals 14 residues. J gave up 5 bases and V 6 bases, and 6 bases lay outside the gene matches. Points on this clone: Antigen unknown.

Primers for the PCR totalled 60 Vbeta and 13 Jbeta. Method: immunoSEQ multiplex PCR; TCRdb's copy keeps in-frame clones and lacks some. The sample holds 150,000 to 200,000 clones, 65% to 70% seen once. J is TRBJ1-5 and V is TRBV27, with TRBD1 identical over 8 bases. Material: PBMCs. The sequence derives from a man aged 25 to 40 in good health and CMV-seropositive. The CDR3 sequence is CASSPTGADQPQHF. In nucleotides, the CDR3 is TGTGCCAGCAGCCCGACAGGGGCCGATCAGCCCCAGCATTTT.